This T cell receptor beta chain is from a study of molecular identifiers for immune sequencing clone quantification. Germline V CDR1 and CDR2: SGHRS, YFSETQ. This CDR3 is 14 amino acids long. In the case of this clonotype: A much larger clone differs from this one at a single base, so this may be a read error.

From the PCR reads, TCRdb called clonotypes with MiXCR, one entry per CDR3 protein. The table includes more than 300,000 distinct CDR3 sequences, 20% to 25% detected once. Input material: naive CD8+ T cells from blood, with Jurkat cell RNA spiked in. Subset here: FACS-sorted CD8+CD4-CCR7+CD45RA+ naive T cells. The genes are TRBV5-1 and TRBJ2-5, with a weak D call TRBD1 (5 bases). The clonotype originates from a human donor in good health. Some libraries in this study had Jurkat cell RNA spiked in. The DNA of the CDR3 is TGCGCCAGCAGCTCCGGACAAGACCAAGAGACCCAGCACTTC. Protein sequence: CASSSGQDQETQHF.